This entry lists 15 T cell receptor beta chains sequenced from one sample in a study of cytomegalovirus exposure and HLA in healthy donors. It was with 60 Vbeta and 13 Jbeta primers that the PCR ran. Profiled with immunoSEQ multiplex PCR; TCRdb holds only in-frame clones, not every one. The repertoire holds 99,000 or so clones, with 13% to 15% as singletons. The sequencing input was PBMCs. These TCRs come from a female donor in good health and CMV-seronegative.

The sample holds a few counts of this clone. The CDR3 coding sequence is TGTGCCAGTAGTCCCGGACTAGCGTCCTCCTACGAGCAGTACTTC. This sequence encodes CASSPGLASSYEQYF. The chain links TRBV19 to TRBJ2-7; 9 nucleotides match TRBD2. CDR3 length equals 15 residues. CDR1 LNHDA and CDR2 SQIVND come from the germline V gene (reference sequence). The junction had 5 bases not matched to a gene; V was cut back by 5 bases and J by 0 bases.

This clone was recorded a few times. CDR3 loop: CASSLQGFSPLHF. The DNA for the CDR3 is TGTGCCAGCAGCCTACAGGGATTCTCACCCCTCCACTTT. V is TRBV14 and J is TRBJ1-6; D is possibly TRBD1 (6 bases). Trimming removed 4 bases from V and 10 bases from J, with 11 bases in between. CDR1 and CDR2 from the germline V gene are SGHDN and FVKESK. The CDR3 has 13 amino acids.

The V gene is TRBV29-1, the J gene TRBJ2-5, with 11 bases fitting TRBD2. The CDR3 totals 16 residues. The germline V gene has CDR1 SQVTM and CDR2 ANQGSEA. The V and J ends lost 8 bases and 1 base, in that order; junction bases with no gene match: 12. CDR3 residues: CSTLGTSGLFQETQYF. CDR3 DNA sequence: TGCAGCACCCTGGGGACTAGCGGCCTTTTCCAAGAGACCCAGTACTTC.

This clone has more than one count but fewer than ten. The chain combines TRBV9 with TRBJ2-2; 8 bases are shared with TRBD2. The germline CDR1 and CDR2 sequences are SGDLS and YYNGEE. V lost 0 bases and J lost 5; bases outside the gene matches: 3. This CDR3 spans 15 amino acids. CDR3 region: CASSVAGGQTGELFF. The CDR3 nucleotides read TGTGCCAGCAGCGTAGCGGGAGGGCAAACCGGGGAGCTGTTTTTT.

This rearrangement joins TRBV6-5 to TRBJ1-1; no definite D call. The CDR3 runs 15 residues. In germline, CDR1 is MNHEY, CDR2 SVGAGI. V lost 0 bases and J lost 4, with 12 bases in between. CDR3 sequence (DNA): TGTGCCAGCAGTTACTCGACGGAGGGAACCACTGAAGCTTTCTTT. Residues: CASSYSTEGTTEAFF.

The rearrangement joins TRBV5-8 to TRBJ2-1, with 7 bases matching TRBD1. Losses at the gene ends were 0 bases for V and 14 bases for J; bases not matched to a gene: 8. Germline V lookup: CDR1 SGHTS, CDR2 YDEGEE. The CDR3 has 13 residues. This CDR3 reads CASSLGGDRVKFF. In nucleotides, the CDR3 is TGTGCCAGCAGCTTGGGGGGAGACAGGGTAAAGTTCTTC.

This clone was recorded a few times. The chain carries TRBV11-2 and TRBJ2-5; 9 bases map to TRBD1. The CDR3 runs 13 residues. Germline V gives CDR1 SGHAT, CDR2 FQNNGV. Trimming took 4 bases from V and 4 from J; bases not matched to a gene: 1. The CDR3 loop is CASSWDRAETQYF. The CDR3 nucleotides read TGTGCCAGCAGCTGGGACAGGGCAGAGACCCAGTACTTC. Full variable domain (remainder filled in from reference TRBV11-2 and TRBJ2-5): EAGVAQSPRYKIIEKRQSVAFWCNPISGHATLYWYQQILGQGPKLLIQFQNNGVVDDSQLPKDRFSAERLKGVDSTLKIQPAKLEDSAVYLCASSWDRAETQYFGPGTRLLVL.

The J gene is TRBJ1-1, the V gene TRBV2; 8 bases agree with TRBD1. Germline CDR1 is SNHLY and CDR2 is FYNNEI. The CDR3 contains 15 residues. The V and J ends lost 2 bases and 7 bases, in that order; junction bases with no gene match: 9. The CDR3 loop is CASSEPDRGPLEAFF. The CDR3 bases are TGTGCCAGCAGTGAACCCGACAGGGGCCCGCTTGAAGCTTTCTTT.

The chain employs TRBV6-5 and TRBJ1-6; D perhaps matches TRBD1 (6 bases). Deletions cut 2 bases from V and 10 bases from J, with 9 bases between. The V gene's germline CDR1 is MNHEY and CDR2 SVGAGI. The CDR3 is made up of 13 amino acids. Written as DNA, the CDR3 is TGTGCCAGCAGTTACGGGGGCGGGTCACCCCTCCACTTT. Amino acid sequence: CASSYGGGSPLHF.

V usage is TRBV7-8 and J usage is TRBJ2-7; no clear D gene. V was trimmed by 5 bases and J by 3 bases, leaving 11 bases between them. Germline V gene data show CDR1 as SGHVS and CDR2 as FQNEAQ. The CDR3 has 13 residues. The CDR3 reads CASSTGLYYEQYF. Written as DNA, the CDR3 is TGTGCCAGCAGCACTGGGCTGTACTACGAGCAGTACTTC.

This chain uses TRBV29-1 with TRBJ2-7; tentatively, D is TRBD1 (5 bases). The length of the CDR3 is 14 residues. V was shortened by 4 bases and J by 3 bases, with 16 bases between the two germline ends. The germline CDR1 and CDR2 sequences are SQVTM and ANQGSEA. Written as DNA, the CDR3 is TGCAGCGTTGCCGACAGAAGTCGAGGCTACGAGCAGTACTTC. It translates to CSVADRSRGYEQYF.

There are a few counts of this clone. This CDR3 reads CASSSLYEQYF. CDR3 DNA sequence: TGTGCCAGCAGCTCACTATACGAGCAGTACTTC. The chain has TRBV11-2 and TRBJ2-7; D is undetermined. The CDR3 is 11 amino acids. V lost 4 bases and J lost 4, with 5 bases in between. The V gene's germline CDR1 is SGHAT and CDR2 FQNNGV.

V is TRBV7-9 and J is TRBJ2-4; TRBD2 aligns across 10 bases. The germline V gene encodes CDR1 SEHNR and CDR2 FQNEAQ (reference sequence). This CDR3 spans 16 amino acids. V dropped 1 base and J dropped 8; count of bases not matched to a gene: 8. This CDR3 reads CASSLESGRAGDIQYF. Written as DNA, the CDR3 is TGTGCCAGCAGCTTAGAAAGCGGGAGGGCCGGGGACATTCAGTACTTC.

In its sample, this clone was seen a few times. The chain recombines TRBV2 with TRBJ1-2; 8 bases map to TRBD1. Germline V gives CDR1 SNHLY, CDR2 FYNNEI. This CDR3 is built from 12 residues. V lost 7 bases to trimming and J lost 7 bases; unmatched junction nucleotides: 5. The CDR3: CASNRGESGYTF. The CDR3 coding sequence is TGTGCCAGCAACAGGGGGGAGAGTGGCTACACCTTC. The full variable domain, with the rest looked up from reference TRBV2 and TRBJ1-2, is EPEVTQTPSHQVTQMGQEVILRCVPISNHLYFYWYRQILGQKVEFLVSFYNNEISEKSEIFDDQFSVERPDGSNFTLKIRSTKLEDSAMYFCASNRGESGYTFGSGTRLTVV.

The genes are TRBV18 and TRBJ1-1; TRBD1 might be the D (5 bases). Trimming removed 8 bases at V and 2 bases at J, with 9 bases between. The germline V gene encodes CDR1 KGHSH and CDR2 LQKENI. The CDR3 has 12 residues. The CDR3 coding sequence is TGTGCCAGCGAAGGGGTCAACACTGAAGCTTTCTTT. Protein sequence: CASEGVNTEAFF.